The 23 T cell receptor beta chains below come from one sample, sequenced in a study of blood T cells in healthy people across ages (dated by TCRdb to 2013 to 2016). The protocol used for the library was 5' RACE. For sequencing, an Illumina HiSeq 2500 was employed. A second 7 to 11 cycle PCR used a sample-barcoded 5' primer and a J-beta primer mix. Through fastp at Q25 and MiXCR, TCRdb rebuilt clones from the public reads, retaining in-frame beta chains. One record per CDR3 amino acid sequence lists the most common genes and DNA. In all, the sample holds around 1,000,000 distinct CDR3 sequences, and roughly two fifths of those were seen once. Less than 15% of the sample is taken by the ten largest. The sequencing input was blood. These receptor sequences come from a man aged 18 to 30 in good health.

V usage is TRBV15 and J usage is TRBJ1-1; TRBD1 might be the D (5 bases). Deletions cut 0 bases from V and 0 bases from J, with 11 bases between. The germline V gene has CDR1 LNHNV and CDR2 YYDKDF (reference sequence). CDR3 length: 16 residues. The CDR3 loop is CATSRDGASLNTEAFF. The CDR3 region has the DNA TGTGCCACCAGCAGAGATGGGGCCAGCCTGAACACTGAAGCTTTCTTT. Using reference TRBV15 and TRBJ1-1 for the parts outside the CDR3, the full variable domain is DAMVIQNPRYQVTQFGKPVTLSCSQTLNHNVMYWYQQKSSQAPKLLFHYYDKDFNNEADTPDNFQSRRPNTSFCFLDIRSPGLGDTAMYLCATSRDGASLNTEAFFGQGTRLTVV.

The chain has TRBV12-3 or TRBV12-4 and TRBJ2-1; D remains unclear. The closer fit of TRBJ2-7 to the DNA end suggests the J call may be wrong. The CDR3 extends over 11 amino acids. As DNA, the CDR3 is TGTGCCAGCAGTCGATGCAATGAGCAGTACTTC. Its translation is CASSRCNEQYF.

This clonotype showed up many times. The rearrangement links TRBV6-6 to TRBJ1-2; D uncertain. This CDR3 contains 9 residues. Trimming removed 2 bases at V and 13 bases at J, with 5 bases between. Germline-derived CDR1 and CDR2 are MNHNY and SVGAGI (reference sequence). Here the CDR3 reads CASSYPPTF. CDR3 DNA: TGTGCCAGCAGTTACCCCCCCACCTTC.

The chain combines TRBV6-2 or TRBV6-3 with TRBJ1-2; D gene ambiguous. The CDR3 is made up of 21 amino acids. Trimming removed 0 bases from V and 4 bases from J, with 30 bases in between. Germline loops: CDR1 MNHEY, CDR2 SVGEGT. The chain's CDR3 is CASSYSDSHIHPTGGSYGYTF. CDR3 bases: TGTGCCAGCAGTTACTCGGATTCCCACATCCACCCAACGGGAGGGAGCTATGGCTACACCTTC.

This chain connects TRBV9 to TRBJ2-1; 9 nucleotides line up with TRBD2. The V segment lost 5 bases and the J segment 9 bases; nucleotides outside the gene matches: 15. The CDR3 is 16 amino acids. Germline-derived CDR1 and CDR2 are SGDLS and YYNGEE. The CDR3: CASRATAGGPLSEQFF. In DNA, the CDR3 is TGTGCCAGCAGAGCAACAGCGGGGGGCCCTTTGAGTGAGCAGTTCTTC.

The chain is built from TRBV5-1 and TRBJ2-5; a possible D gene is TRBD2 (6 bases). CDR1 is SGHRS and CDR2 is YFSETQ in the germline V gene. This CDR3 has 16 residues. Trimming shortened V by 3 bases and J by 0 bases, and 15 bases separated the two germline ends. CDR3 in amino acids: CASSSVPGLNQETQYF. CDR3 nucleotides: TGCGCCAGCAGCTCCGTACCCGGACTAAACCAAGAGACCCAGTACTTC.

The chain joins TRBV6-2 or TRBV6-3 to TRBJ1-1, with TRBD1 matching over 10 bases. The CDR3 length is 18 residues. J lost 2 bases, V lost 0 bases, and 9 bases had no gene match. Germline V gene sequence: CDR1 MNHEY, CDR2 SVGEGT. CDR3 residues: CASSYSSGDRGYNTEAFF. CDR3 coding DNA: TGTGCCAGCAGTTACTCCAGCGGGGACAGGGGATATAACACTGAAGCTTTCTTT.

Points on this clonotype: Germline is not matched at one junction end, which may reflect a read error. The chain links TRBV10-3 to TRBJ1-1; possible D gene TRBD1, 6 bases. CDR1 is ENHRY, CDR2 SYGVKD, per germline. The CDR3 covers 14 residues. CDR3: CAFRRGAEGTEAFF. As DNA, the CDR3 is TGTGCCTTCAGACGGGGGGCGGAGGGCACTGAAGCTTTCTTT.

This clonotype occurred a few times. The rearrangement links TRBV25-1 to TRBJ2-1; 8 positions agree with TRBD2. CDR1 is MGHDK, CDR2 SYGVNS, per germline. CDR3 length: 16 residues. Trimming at V came to 3 bases and at J to 6 bases, leaving 10 bases not matched to a gene. The CDR3 is CASSDGWTSRSNEQFF. The CDR3 DNA is TGTGCCAGCAGTGATGGTTGGACTAGCCGGTCCAATGAGCAGTTCTTC.

The sample holds a few counts of this clonotype. The gene calls are TRBV29-1 and TRBJ2-1; the D gene is possibly TRBD1 (5 bases). The length of the CDR3 is 14 residues. Trimming stripped 3 bases from V and 2 bases from J, with 11 bases between. Germline V CDR1 and CDR2: SQVTM, ANQGSEA. The CDR3 DNA follows: TGCAGCGTTGATGGGGCAGACGCCTACAATGAGCAGTTCTTC. This sequence encodes CSVDGADAYNEQFF.

CDR3 in DNA: TGTGCCAGCAGACCAGCGGGGGGCACGTATGAGCAGTTCTTC. This translates into CASRPAGGTYEQFF. The rearrangement links TRBV21-1 to TRBJ2-1; TRBD2 is taken as the D call from the table, unchecked against the DNA. TRBV21-1 is described as a pseudogene. The CDR3 length is 14 residues.

This sequence joins TRBV27 and TRBJ2-2; 7 bases align to TRBD1. Germline V gives CDR1 MNHEY, CDR2 SMNVEV (reference sequence). Trimming removed 2 bases from V and 5 bases from J; junction bases left unmatched: 2. The CDR3 loop spans 14 amino acids. CDR3 amino acids: CASSLHRGTGELFF. Here the CDR3 DNA reads TGTGCCAGCAGTTTACACAGGGGTACCGGGGAGCTGTTTTTT.

This rearrangement joins TRBV6-6 to TRBJ1-4, with TRBD1 identical over 7 bases. Germline-derived CDR1 and CDR2 are MNHNY and SVGAGI (reference sequence). The trim removed 5 bases at V and 4 bases at J, leaving 10 bases unmatched. CDR3 length: 16 amino acids. The CDR3 sequence is CASSNRGRLSNEKLFF. DNA for the CDR3: TGTGCCAGCAGTAACAGGGGCCGTTTGAGTAATGAAAAACTGTTTTTT.

This clonotype was seen only a few times. V gene TRBV20-1 combines with J gene TRBJ2-1, with 9 nucleotides matching TRBD1. The J segment lost 3 bases and the V segment lost 8 bases, leaving 2 bases of the junction unmatched. This CDR3 has 12 residues. In germline, CDR1 is DFQATT, CDR2 SNEGSKA (reference sequence). The CDR3 DNA sequence: TGCAGTACAGGGGGCTTCTACAATGAGCAGTTCTTC. It is translated as CSTGGFYNEQFF.

The chain couples TRBV25-1 to TRBJ1-1, with D possibly matching TRBD1 (5 bases). The germline gives CDR1 MGHDK, CDR2 SYGVNS. The CDR3 totals 15 residues. V was trimmed by 1 base and J by 14 bases, leaving 23 bases between them. This CDR3 is CASSESGIRGQEWFF. The CDR3 bases are TGTGCCAGCAGTGAATCTGGGATAAGGGGTCAGGAATGGTTCTTT.

The chain combines TRBV10-3 with TRBJ1-6; D not certain. Germline V CDR1 and CDR2: ENHRY, SYGVKD. The CDR3 spans 14 residues. V shed 4 bases and J shed 6 bases, with 10 bases lying between them. The CDR3 DNA reads as TGTGCCATCAGTGCGACGGCGTCTAATTCACCCCTCCACTTT. Protein product: CAISATASNSPLHF.

V usage is TRBV27 and J usage is TRBJ1-4, with D perhaps matching TRBD1 (6 bases). The CDR3 length is 15 residues. Deletions cut 1 base from V and 8 bases from J, with 14 bases between. Germline CDR1 MNHEY, CDR2 SMNVEV (reference sequence). The CDR3: CASSLFGGREEKLFF. For the CDR3, the DNA is TGTGCCAGCAGTTTATTCGGGGGGCGAGAGGAAAAACTGTTTTTT.

With respect to this clonotype: A junction boundary mismatches the germline segment, possibly from a read error. This chain joins TRBV4-2 and TRBJ1-2; possibly TRBD1 for D (5 bases). CDR1 is LGHNA, CDR2 YNFKEQ, per germline. This CDR3 region has 16 residues. CDR3 residues: CASGQESGQGGHGYTF. Written as DNA, the CDR3 is TGTGCCAGCGGCCAAGAGTCAGGGCAGGGTGGGCATGGCTACACCTTC.

A few counts support this clonotype. The chain combines TRBV4-3 with TRBJ1-2; no firm D call. Germline CDR1 reads LGHNA; CDR2 reads YSLEER. CDR3 length equals 16 residues. Trimming removed 0 bases at V and 0 bases at J, with 11 bases between. Here the CDR3 DNA reads TGCGCCAGCAGCCAAGATCGAAACACGGCTAACTATGGCTACACCTTC. This translates into CASSQDRNTANYGYTF.

The genes are TRBV9 and TRBJ2-3; D is undetermined. The CDR3 has 14 residues. Trimming stripped 3 bases from V and 5 bases from J, with 13 bases between. CDR1 is SGDLS and CDR2 is YYNGEE in the germline V gene. CDR3 sequence: CASSADRAEDTQYF. DNA of the CDR3: TGTGCCAGCAGCGCGGATCGGGCAGAAGATACGCAGTATTTT.

Comments on this clonotype: A much larger clone differs by one base, so this may be a read error. The rearrangement links TRBV7-2 to TRBJ2-1; a possible D gene is TRBD2 (6 bases). Per the germline V gene, CDR1 is SGHTA and CDR2 is FQGNSA. V dropped 5 bases and J dropped 3 bases, with 8 bases sitting between them. This CDR3 contains 13 residues. The chain's CDR3 is CASSGDFYNEQFF. The CDR3 DNA sequence: TGTGCCAGCAGCGGGGACTTCTACAATGAGCAGTTCTTC.

This clonotype showed up many times. This chain links TRBV12-3 or TRBV12-4 with TRBJ1-4; 9 bases map to TRBD1. The CDR3 runs to 14 residues. The V segment lost 6 bases and the J segment 4 bases; nucleotides outside the gene matches: 3. The CDR3 nucleotides read TGTGCCAGCAGCCAGACAGGGGGTAATGAAAAACTGTTTTTT. Amino acids: CASSQTGGNEKLFF.

This clonotype was seen more than once but under ten times. The chain links TRBV29-1 to TRBJ1-2; unclear D gene. CDR1 is SQVTM and CDR2 is ANQGSEA in the germline V gene. The CDR3 runs to 13 residues. Trimming left V 3 bases short and J 4 bases short, with 12 bases between. The CDR3 sequence: CSVDTVVGYGYTF. CDR3 coding DNA: TGCAGCGTTGATACCGTAGTCGGCTATGGCTACACCTTC.